This T cell receptor (beta chain) was found in a study of blood T cell repertoires in COVID-19. Germline loops: CDR1 SGHTS, CDR2 YDEGEE. Unmatched junction bases numbered 4, after V lost 0 bases and J lost 2 bases. The CDR3 spans 16 residues. Here immunoSEQ multiplex PCR was the method, and the copy in TCRdb shows in-frame clones only, minus some. The sample carries fewer than 85,000 clones, around 77% recorded once. The origin of this receptor is a man between 65 and 85 years old with COVID-19, enrolled during active disease. The specimen was peripheral blood. The V and J genes are TRBV5-8 and TRBJ2-3; TRBD2 agrees at 9 bases. The CDR3 sequence is CASSLGSSGNTDTQYF. The CDR3 bases are TGTGCCAGCAGCTTGGGATCTAGCGGGAACACAGATACGCAGTATTTT. The complete variable domain, with remaining parts taken from reference TRBV5-8 and TRBJ2-3, reads EAGVTQSPTHLIKTRGQQATLRCSPISGHTSVYWYQQALGLGLQFLLWYDEGEERNRGNFPPRFSGRQFPNYSSELNVNALELEDSALYLCASSLGSSGNTDTQYFGPGTRLTVL.